These 18 T cell receptor beta chains were sequenced from one sample in a study of cytomegalovirus exposure and HLA in healthy donors. Both 60 Vbeta primers and 13 Jbeta primers went into the PCR. The table came from immunoSEQ multiplex PCR; TCRdb's copy has only in-frame clones and leaves some out. The sample shows roughly 160,000 clones, 80% to 90% of them seen only once. Sequencing input: PBMCs. These receptors all come from a male donor in good health and CMV-seronegative.

The V call is TRBV29-1, the J call TRBJ2-1; 7 bases are shared with TRBD2. This CDR3 is 14 amino acids long. The trim removed 4 bases at V and 5 bases at J, leaving 8 bases unmatched. Germline values: CDR1 SQVTM, CDR2 ANQGSEA. The CDR3, as DNA: TGCAGCGTTGCAGGACTAGATGGTAACAATGAGCAGTTCTTC. It encodes CSVAGLDGNNEQFF.

J is TRBJ2-2 and V is TRBV4-3; 9 positions match TRBD1. From germline, CDR1 is LGHNA and CDR2 YSLEER. The CDR3 spans 16 residues. V shed 8 bases, J shed 5 bases, and the junction held 12 bases outside the gene matches. CDR3 in DNA: TGCGCCAGCGGTCCCGGGACAGGGAGTGGGACCGGGGAGCTGTTTTTT. Translating gives CASGPGTGSGTGELFF.

The chain uses TRBV5-1 and TRBJ2-7, with 11 bases that match TRBD2. Losses at the gene ends were 4 bases for V and 6 bases for J; bases not matched to a gene: 12. CDR1 and CDR2 from the germline V gene are SGHRS and YFSETQ. This CDR3 has 16 amino acids. Here the CDR3 DNA reads TGCGCCAGCAGCCCGCTACTAGCGGGGGAAGGTTCCGAGCAGTACTTC. Its protein product is CASSPLLAGEGSEQYF.

The chain is built from TRBV29-1 and TRBJ1-1; maybe TRBD1 (6 bases). The ends were cut back, 3 bases at V and 6 bases at J, with 20 bases in the middle. Germline CDR1 SQVTM, CDR2 ANQGSEA. There are 15 residues in the CDR3. CDR3 residues: CSVDEGFLGAAEAFF. For the CDR3, the DNA is TGCAGCGTTGATGAGGGGTTCTTGGGGGCCGCTGAAGCTTTCTTT.

V and J are TRBV7-9 and TRBJ2-3; no reliable D call. The CDR3 totals 15 residues. With 4 bases removed from V and 5 bases from J, the gap between germline ends came to 16 bases. Looked up from germline, CDR1 is SEHNR and CDR2 is FQNEAQ (reference sequence). The DNA for the CDR3 is TGTGCCAGCAGCTGGGTGAGCCTTGGCGGAGATACGCAGTATTTT. Its protein product is CASSWVSLGGDTQYF. The variable domain in full, with the rest retrieved from reference TRBV7-9 and TRBJ2-3, is DTGVSQNPRHKITKRGQNVTFRCDPISEHNRLYWYRQTLGQGPEFLTYFQNEAQLEKSRLLSDRFSAERPKGSFSTLEIQRTEQGDSAMYLCASSWVSLGGDTQYFGPGTRLTVL.

The gene calls are TRBV6-4 and TRBJ2-1; 7 bases are a match to TRBD2. Germline values: CDR1 MRHNA, CDR2 SNTAGT. V lost 6 bases to trimming and J lost 10 bases; unmatched junction nucleotides: 9. The CDR3 is 13 amino acids. The CDR3 nucleotides read TGTGCCAGCAGACTTACTAGCGTTGGGGAGCAGTTCTTC. Encoded protein: CASRLTSVGEQFF.

CDR3 protein: CASGLQVSLDVDYGYTF. The CDR3 region has the DNA TGTGCTAGTGGTTTGCAGGTTTCTCTTGACGTTGACTATGGCTACACCTTC. J is TRBJ1-2 and V is TRBV12-5, with D unresolved. Trimming stripped 2 bases from V and 3 bases from J, with 19 bases between. From germline, CDR1 is LGHNT and CDR2 FRNRAP. CDR3 length: 17 amino acids.

This chain links TRBV14 with TRBJ1-5; 9 nucleotides align to TRBD1. Germline trimming cut 4 bases from V and 5 bases from J; bases unmatched to any gene: 3. The CDR3 spans 14 residues. Germline CDR1 reads SGHDN; CDR2 reads FVKESK. The CDR3 is CASSPDRGHQPQHF. CDR3 coding DNA: TGTGCCAGCAGCCCGGACAGGGGACATCAGCCCCAGCATTTT.

The V gene is TRBV30, the J gene TRBJ1-1; 7 nucleotides match TRBD1. The CDR3 is 13 amino acids. The V gene's germline CDR1 is GTSNPN and CDR2 SVGIG (reference sequence). V trimming: 1 base; J trimming: 5 bases; junction bases outside the gene matches: 4. CDR3 bases: TGTGCCTGGAGTGCAAACAGGGGAACTGAAGCTTTCTTT. Its protein is CAWSANRGTEAFF.

V gene TRBV11-2 combines with J gene TRBJ2-2; no clear D gene. Germline V gene lookup returns CDR1 SGHAT and CDR2 FQNNGV. The CDR3 loop spans 15 amino acids. Trimming cost V 1 base and J 1 base, with 7 bases left between them. CDR3 protein: CASSLALGNTGELFF. The CDR3 nucleotides read TGTGCCAGCAGCTTAGCCCTAGGGAACACCGGGGAGCTGTTTTTT.

This chain links TRBV15 with TRBJ2-5; possibly TRBD1 for D (5 bases). V shed 1 base and J shed 2 bases, with 5 bases lying between them. CDR1 LNHNV and CDR2 YYDKDF come from the germline V gene (reference sequence). The CDR3 extends over 13 amino acids. As DNA, the CDR3 is TGTGCCACCAGCAGAGGACAGCAAGAGACCCAGTACTTC. It translates to CATSRGQQETQYF.

The chain uses TRBV4-3 and TRBJ2-7; 9 bases are a match to TRBD2. The CDR3 spans 15 residues. The junction had 6 bases not matched to a gene; V was cut back by 6 bases and J by 0 bases. Germline lookup yields CDR1 LGHNA and CDR2 YSLEER. DNA for the CDR3: TGCGCCAGCAGTTTCGGGCGGGAGGGCTCCTACGAGCAGTACTTC. It translates to CASSFGREGSYEQYF.

The chain joins TRBV20-1 to TRBJ2-3; weak D call: TRBD2 (5 bases). The germline V gene has CDR1 DFQATT and CDR2 SNEGSKA (reference sequence). The CDR3 totals 11 residues. The V end lost 6 bases, the J end lost 8 bases, and 12 bases lay between the germline ends. In DNA, the CDR3 is TGCAGTGCCAAAGCGGATAGTACGCAGTATTTT. Translated, it gives CSAKADSTQYF.

To note about this clone: A junction boundary mismatches the germline segment, possibly from a read error. This rearrangement joins TRBV7-7 to TRBJ1-5; a weak D match, TRBD1 (6 bases). There are 15 residues in the CDR3. CDR1 is SSHAT and CDR2 is FNYEAQ in the germline V gene (reference sequence). CDR3 nucleotide sequence: TGTGCTAGCAGCTTTTCAGGGGATAGCAATCAGCCCCAGCATTTT. Translation gives CASSFSGDSNQPQHF.

This chain connects TRBV5-1 to TRBJ2-3; TRBD2 agrees at 8 bases. The CDR3 has 17 residues. The germline gives CDR1 SGHRS, CDR2 YFSETQ. With 3 bases clipped from V and 2 bases from J, the junction kept 11 bases outside the gene matches. CDR3 in DNA: TGCGCCAGCAGCTACGTAGGGACTAGGGGGTTCACAGATACGCAGTATTTT. Its protein is CASSYVGTRGFTDTQYF.

V is TRBV9 and J is TRBJ1-6; weak D call: TRBD1 (6 bases). Germline V gives CDR1 SGDLS, CDR2 YYNGEE. Trimming removed 2 bases from V and 5 bases from J, with 8 bases in between. The CDR3 is 14 amino acids. Written as DNA, the CDR3 is TGTGCCAGCAGCGTTCGACAGGATAATTCACCCCTCCACTTT. Amino acid sequence: CASSVRQDNSPLHF.

V usage is TRBV4-1 and J usage is TRBJ2-6; 9 bases are a match to TRBD2. V was clipped by 4 bases and J by 2 bases; unmatched bases: 12. In germline, CDR1 is MGHRA, CDR2 YSYEKL. The CDR3 is 19 amino acids. DNA for the CDR3: TGCGCCAGCAGCCCCTGGGAGACTAGCGGAATCCCTGGGGCCAACGTCCTGACTTTC. Translation: CASSPWETSGIPGANVLTF.

V and J are TRBV7-6 and TRBJ2-7, with 8 bases aligning to TRBD2. The germline V gene encodes CDR1 SGHVS and CDR2 FNYEAQ. The J segment lost 5 bases and the V segment lost 2 bases, leaving 14 bases of the junction unmatched. The CDR3 is 17 amino acids. The CDR3 region has the DNA TGTGCCAGCAGCTTATCCACCGCGGGACTAGTCCCCCACGAGCAGTACTTC. Amino acid sequence: CASSLSTAGLVPHEQYF.